This T cell receptor beta chain was recovered during a study of T cells in Graves' hyperthyroidism and ophthalmopathy. This clonotype was detected ten times or more. Template material for amplifying TCR beta CDR3 regions consisted of RNA transcripts. An initial round of RT-PCR targeting the TCR CDR3 relied on the HTBI primer set. TCRdb recomputed calls from the multiplex PCR reads with MiXCR, one row per CDR3 protein. The sample has about 250,000 distinct CDR3 sequences, over 12% seen once. The CDR3 has 16 residues. The V gene's germline CDR1 is SQVTM and CDR2 ANQGSEA. The V and J ends lost 0 bases and 0 bases, in that order; junction bases with no gene match: 0.

This TCR derives from a woman between 50 and 59 years old with Graves' hyperthyroidism that later progressed to Graves' ophthalmopathy. The chain has TRBV29-1 and TRBJ2-1, with 12 positions matching TRBD2. Sequencing was carried out using blood. CDR3 sequence reads: CSVEEGLAGSYNEQFF. CDR3 sequence (DNA): TGCAGCGTTGAAGAGGGACTAGCGGGCTCCTACAATGAGCAGTTCTTC.